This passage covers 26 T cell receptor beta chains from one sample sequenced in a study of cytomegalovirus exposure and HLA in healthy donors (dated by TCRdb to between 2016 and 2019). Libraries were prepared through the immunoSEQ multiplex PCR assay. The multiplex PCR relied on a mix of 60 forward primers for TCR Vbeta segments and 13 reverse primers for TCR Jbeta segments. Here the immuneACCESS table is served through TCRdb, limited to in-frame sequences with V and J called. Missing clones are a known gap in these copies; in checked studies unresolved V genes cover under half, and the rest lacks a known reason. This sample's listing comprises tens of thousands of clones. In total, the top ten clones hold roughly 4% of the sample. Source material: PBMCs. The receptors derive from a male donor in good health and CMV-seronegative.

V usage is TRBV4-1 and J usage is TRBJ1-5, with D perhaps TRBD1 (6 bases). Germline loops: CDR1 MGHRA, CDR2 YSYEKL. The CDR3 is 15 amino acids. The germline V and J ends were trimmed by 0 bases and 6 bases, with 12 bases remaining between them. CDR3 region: CASSQEPQGLQPQHF. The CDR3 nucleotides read TGCGCCAGCAGCCAAGAACCACAGGGCCTTCAGCCCCAGCATTTT.

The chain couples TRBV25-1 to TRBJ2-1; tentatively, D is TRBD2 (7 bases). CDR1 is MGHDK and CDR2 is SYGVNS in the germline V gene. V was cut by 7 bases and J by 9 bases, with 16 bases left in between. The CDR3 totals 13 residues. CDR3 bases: TGTGCCAGCAATCACAGGGAGGGAGGTGAGCAGTTCTTC. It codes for CASNHREGGEQFF. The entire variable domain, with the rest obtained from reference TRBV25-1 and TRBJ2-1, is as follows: EADIYQTPRYLVIGTGKKITLECSQTMGHDKMYWYQQDPGMELHLIHYSYGVNSTEKGDLSSESTVSRIRTEHFPLTLESARPSHTSQYLCASNHREGGEQFFGPGTRLTVL.

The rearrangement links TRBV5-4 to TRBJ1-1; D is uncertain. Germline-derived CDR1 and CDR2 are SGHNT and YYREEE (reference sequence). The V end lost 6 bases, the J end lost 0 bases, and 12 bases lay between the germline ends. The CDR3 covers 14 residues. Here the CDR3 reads CASNLLGMNTEAFF. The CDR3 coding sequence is TGTGCCAGCAACCTCCTAGGAATGAACACTGAAGCTTTCTTT.

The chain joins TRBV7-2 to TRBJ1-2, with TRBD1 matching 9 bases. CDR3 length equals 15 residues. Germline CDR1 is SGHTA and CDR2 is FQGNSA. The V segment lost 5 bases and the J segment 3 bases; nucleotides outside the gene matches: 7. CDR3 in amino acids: CASSPWTGDDYGYTF. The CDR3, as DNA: TGTGCCAGCAGCCCCTGGACAGGGGACGACTATGGCTACACCTTC.

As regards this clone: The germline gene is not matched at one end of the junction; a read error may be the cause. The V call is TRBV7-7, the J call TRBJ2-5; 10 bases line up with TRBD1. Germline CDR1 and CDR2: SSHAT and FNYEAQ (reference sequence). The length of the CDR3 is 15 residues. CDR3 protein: CASSLGGQGTENQYF. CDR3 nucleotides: TGTGCTAGCAGCTTAGGGGGACAGGGGACAGAGAACCAGTACTTC.

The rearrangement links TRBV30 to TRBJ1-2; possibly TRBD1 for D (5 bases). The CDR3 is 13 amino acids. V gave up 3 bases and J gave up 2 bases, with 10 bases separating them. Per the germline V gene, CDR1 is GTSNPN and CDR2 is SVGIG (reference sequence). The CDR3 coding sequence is TGTGCCTGGAGAAAGGGGCTAAACTATGGCTACACCTTC. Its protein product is CAWRKGLNYGYTF.

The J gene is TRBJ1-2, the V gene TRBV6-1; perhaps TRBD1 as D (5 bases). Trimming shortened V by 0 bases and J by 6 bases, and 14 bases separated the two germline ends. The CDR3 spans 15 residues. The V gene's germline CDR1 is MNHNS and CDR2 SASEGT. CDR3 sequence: CASSEALRGADGYTF. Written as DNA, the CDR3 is TGTGCCAGCAGTGAAGCGCTTCGCGGGGCTGATGGCTACACCTTC.

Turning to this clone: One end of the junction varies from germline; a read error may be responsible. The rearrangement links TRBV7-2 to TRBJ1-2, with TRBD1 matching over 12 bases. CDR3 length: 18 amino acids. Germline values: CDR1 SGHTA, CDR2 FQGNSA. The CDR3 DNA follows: TGTGCCAGCACCTTACACGGGACAGGGGGCCCCTTGGACTATGGCTACACCTTC. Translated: CASTLHGTGGPLDYGYTF.

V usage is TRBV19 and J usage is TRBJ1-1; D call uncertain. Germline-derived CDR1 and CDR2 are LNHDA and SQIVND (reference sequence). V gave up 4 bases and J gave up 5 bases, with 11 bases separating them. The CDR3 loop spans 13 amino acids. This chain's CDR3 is CASSTQTGTEAFF. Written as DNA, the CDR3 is TGTGCCAGTAGTACCCAGACGGGGACTGAAGCTTTCTTT.

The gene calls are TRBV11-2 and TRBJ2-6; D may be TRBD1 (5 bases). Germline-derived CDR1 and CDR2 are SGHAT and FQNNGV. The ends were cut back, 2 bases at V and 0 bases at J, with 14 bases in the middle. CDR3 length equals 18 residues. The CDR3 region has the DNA TGTGCCAGCAGCTTACAACAGGCCGGAAGCTCTGGGGCCAACGTCCTGACTTTC. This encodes CASSLQQAGSSGANVLTF.

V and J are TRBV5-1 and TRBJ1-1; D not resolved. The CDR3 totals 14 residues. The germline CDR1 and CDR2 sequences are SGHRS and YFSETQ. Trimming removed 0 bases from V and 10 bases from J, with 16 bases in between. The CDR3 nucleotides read TGCGCCAGCAGCTTGGAACGGCCAATGGCGGGAGCTTTCTTT. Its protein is CASSLERPMAGAFF. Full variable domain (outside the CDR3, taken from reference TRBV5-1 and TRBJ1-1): KAGVTQTPRYLIKTRGQQVTLSCSPISGHRSVSWYQQTPGQGLQFLFEYFSETQRNKGNFPGRFSGRQFSNSRSEMNVSTLELGDSALYLCASSLERPMAGAFFGQGTRLTVV.

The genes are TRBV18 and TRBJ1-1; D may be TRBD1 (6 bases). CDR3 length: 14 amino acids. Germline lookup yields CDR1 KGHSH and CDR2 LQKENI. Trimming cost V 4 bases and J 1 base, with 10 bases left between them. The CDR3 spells CASSQLGQNTEAFF. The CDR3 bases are TGTGCCAGCTCACAATTGGGACAGAACACTGAAGCTTTCTTT. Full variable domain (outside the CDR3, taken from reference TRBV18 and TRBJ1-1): NAGVMQNPRHLVRRRGQEARLRCSPMKGHSHVYWYRQLPEEGLKFMVYLQKENIIDESGMPKERFSAEFPKEGPSILRIQQVVRGDSAAYFCASSQLGQNTEAFFGQGTRLTVV.

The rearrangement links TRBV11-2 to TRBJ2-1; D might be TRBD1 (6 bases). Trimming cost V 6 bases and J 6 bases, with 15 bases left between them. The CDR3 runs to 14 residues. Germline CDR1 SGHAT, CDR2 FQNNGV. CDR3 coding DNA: TGTGCCAGCAGTGGGAGCAGGGGCGTCAATGAGCAGTTCTTC. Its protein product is CASSGSRGVNEQFF.

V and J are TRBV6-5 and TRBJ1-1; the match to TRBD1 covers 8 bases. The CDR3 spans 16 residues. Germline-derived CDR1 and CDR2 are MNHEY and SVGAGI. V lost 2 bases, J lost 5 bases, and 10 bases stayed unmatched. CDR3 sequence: CASSYLPTGVGTEAFF. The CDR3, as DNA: TGTGCCAGCAGTTACCTGCCGACAGGGGTGGGTACTGAAGCTTTCTTT.

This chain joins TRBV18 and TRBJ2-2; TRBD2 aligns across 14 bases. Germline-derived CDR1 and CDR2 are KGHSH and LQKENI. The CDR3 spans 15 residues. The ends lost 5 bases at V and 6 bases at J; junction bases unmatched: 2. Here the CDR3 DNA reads TGTGCCAGCTCAGTGGGACTAGCGGGAGCCGGGGAGCTGTTTTTT. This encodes CASSVGLAGAGELFF.

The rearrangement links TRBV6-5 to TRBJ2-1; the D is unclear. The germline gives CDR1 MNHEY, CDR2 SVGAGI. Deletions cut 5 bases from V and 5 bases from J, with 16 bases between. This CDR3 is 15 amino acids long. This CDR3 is CASSGDLSPDNEQFF. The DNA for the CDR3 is TGTGCCAGCAGTGGAGATCTGAGCCCCGACAATGAGCAGTTCTTC.

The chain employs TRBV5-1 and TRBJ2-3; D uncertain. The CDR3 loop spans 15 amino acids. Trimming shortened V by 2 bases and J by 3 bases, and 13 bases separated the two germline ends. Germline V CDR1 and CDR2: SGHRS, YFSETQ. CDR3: CASSLTERRTDTQYF. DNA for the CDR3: TGCGCCAGCAGCTTAACTGAAAGGAGAACAGATACGCAGTATTTT.

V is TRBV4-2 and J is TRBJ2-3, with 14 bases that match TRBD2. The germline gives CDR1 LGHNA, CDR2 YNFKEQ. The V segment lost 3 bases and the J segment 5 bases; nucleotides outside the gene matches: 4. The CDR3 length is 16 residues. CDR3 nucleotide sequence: TGTGCCAGCAGCCACCCCGGACTAGCGGGGGGAGATACGCAGTATTTT. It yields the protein CASSHPGLAGGDTQYF.

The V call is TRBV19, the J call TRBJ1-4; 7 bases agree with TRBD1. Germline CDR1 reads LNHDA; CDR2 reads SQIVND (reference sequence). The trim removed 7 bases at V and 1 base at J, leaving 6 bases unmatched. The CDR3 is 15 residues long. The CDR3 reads CASTRDSETNEKLFF. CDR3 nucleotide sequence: TGTGCCAGTACCCGGGACAGTGAAACTAATGAAAAACTGTTTTTT. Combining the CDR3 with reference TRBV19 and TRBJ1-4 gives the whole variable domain DGGITQSPKYLFRKEGQNVTLSCEQNLNHDAMYWYRQDPGQGLRLIYYSQIVNDFQKGDIAEGYSVSREKKESFPLTVTSAQKNPTAFYLCASTRDSETNEKLFFGSGTQLSVL.

For the CDR3, the DNA is TGTGCCAGCAGTCCCTGGACAGGGGGCTACGAGCAGTACTTC. Amino acids: CASSPWTGGYEQYF. The rearrangement uses TRBV7-8 and TRBJ2-7; 10 bases map to TRBD1. With V trimmed by 6 bases and J by 3 bases, 5 bases remained unmatched. There are 14 residues in the CDR3. Germline CDR1 reads SGHVS; CDR2 reads FQNEAQ.

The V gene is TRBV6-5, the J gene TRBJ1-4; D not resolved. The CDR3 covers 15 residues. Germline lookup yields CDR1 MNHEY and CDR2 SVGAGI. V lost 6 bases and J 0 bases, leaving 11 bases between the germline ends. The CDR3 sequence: CASSPIFATNEKLFF. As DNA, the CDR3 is TGTGCCAGCAGCCCCATTTTTGCAACTAATGAAAAACTGTTTTTT.

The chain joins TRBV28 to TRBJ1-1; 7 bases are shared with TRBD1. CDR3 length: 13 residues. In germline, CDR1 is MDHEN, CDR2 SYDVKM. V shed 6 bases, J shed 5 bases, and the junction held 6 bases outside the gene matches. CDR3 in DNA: TGTGCCAGCAGGCAGGGGGGTGCGACTGAAGCTTTCTTT. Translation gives CASRQGGATEAFF.

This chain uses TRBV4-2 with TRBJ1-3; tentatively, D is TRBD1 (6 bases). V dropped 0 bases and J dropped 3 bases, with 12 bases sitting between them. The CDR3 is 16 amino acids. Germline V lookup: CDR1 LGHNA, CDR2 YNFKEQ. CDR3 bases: TGTGCCAGCAGCCAAGAGCTGGGGGCGGGTGGAAACACCATATATTTT. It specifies CASSQELGAGGNTIYF.

CDR3 amino acids: CASSLPATYSYEQYF. As DNA, the CDR3 is TGTGCCAGCAGTTTACCCGCCACCTACTCCTACGAGCAGTACTTC. The chain links TRBV28 to TRBJ2-7; unclear D gene. In germline, CDR1 is MDHEN, CDR2 SYDVKM. Trimming pared 2 bases from V and 0 bases from J, leaving 11 bases between. The CDR3 loop spans 15 amino acids.

The DNA for the CDR3 is TGTGCCAGCAGCTTGCAGGGGGCGCCTAACTATGGCTACACCTTC. This translates into CASSLQGAPNYGYTF. The V and J genes are TRBV7-2 and TRBJ1-2; 8 nucleotides agree with TRBD1. J gave up 0 bases and V 3 bases, and 3 bases lay outside the gene matches. Germline loops: CDR1 SGHTA, CDR2 FQGNSA. The CDR3 has 15 residues.

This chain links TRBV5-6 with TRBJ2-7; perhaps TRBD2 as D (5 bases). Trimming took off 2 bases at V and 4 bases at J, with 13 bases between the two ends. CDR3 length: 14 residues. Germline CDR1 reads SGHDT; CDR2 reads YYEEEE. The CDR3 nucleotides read TGTGCCAGCAGCTTCCGGGGATCTCTATACGAGCAGTACTTC. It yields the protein CASSFRGSLYEQYF.